These T cell receptor beta chains were read from a single sample in a study of blood T cells in healthy people across ages. Each CDR3 protein is one row after TCRdb ran MiXCR on the 5' RACE reads. Of 1.5 million to 2 million distinct CDR3 sequences detected, about 31% appear once; the ten largest clones hold approximately 11%. Sequencing was carried out using blood. These receptors came from a young woman in good health. The CDR3 runs from the conserved cysteine through the conserved F or W. D genes are given only for firm matches. Clone size is given for some rows only: seen once, a few or many times, or a class if the clone is expanded.

J: TRBJ1-4
D: TRBD1
V: TRBV7-2
size: few
DNA: TGTGCCAGCAGCTTTATTTCCGGGACAGATGAAAAACTGTTTTTT
CDR3: CASSFISGTDEKLFF

J: TRBJ2-1
D: .
V: TRBV7-9
size: few
DNA: TGTGCCAGCAGCTTTACAGGGTTCTCGAGCAATGAGCAGTTCTTC
CDR3: CASSFTGFSSNEQFF

J: TRBJ2-7
D: .
V: TRBV29-1
size: few
DNA: TGCAGCGTTCAACCTCGGGGCAGGAACTACGAGCAGTACTTC
CDR3: CSVQPRGRNYEQYF

J: TRBJ1-2
D: .
V: TRBV28
size: .
DNA: TGTGCCAGCAGTTTGCGTCAACGTGGCTACACCTTC
CDR3: CASSLRQRGYTF

J: TRBJ1-4
D: .
V: TRBV12-3/TRBV12-4
size: .
DNA: TGTGCCAGCAGGGAGGGTGAAAAACTGTTTTTT
CDR3: CASREGEKLFF

J: TRBJ1-1
D: .
V: TRBV7-3
size: .
DNA: TGTGCCAGCAGCTTAGAGGGATCTGTTAGCACTGAAGCTTTCTTT
CDR3: CASSLEGSVSTEAFF

J: TRBJ2-3
D: TRBD2
V: TRBV20-1
size: .
DNA: TGCAGTGCCGGCCCCGGGACTAGCGATCCAGATACGCAGTATTTT
CDR3: CSAGPGTSDPDTQYF

J: TRBJ1-2
D: TRBD1
V: TRBV6-6
size: few
DNA: TGTGCCAGCAGTGGGGACAGGCTGGCCTATGGCTACACCTTC
CDR3: CASSGDRLAYGYTF

J: TRBJ1-2
D: .
V: TRBV28
size: few
DNA: TGTGCCAGCAGTTTGACGGGATTCGAGAGAGGAGAGGATGGCTACACCTTC
CDR3: CASSLTGFERGEDGYTF

J: TRBJ1-5
D: .
V: TRBV20-1
size: .
DNA: TGCAGTGCTAGAGATAGACGGGAGAGTCAGCCCCAGCATTTT
CDR3: CSARDRRESQPQHF

J: TRBJ2-7
D: .
V: TRBV29-1
size: .
DNA: TGCAGCGTTGGGGCGTCCGCCGAGCAGTACTTC
CDR3: CSVGASAEQYF

J: TRBJ1-1
D: .
V: TRBV27
size: few
DNA: TGTGCCAGCAGTTTATCCGGGACATTAAACACTGAAGCTTTCTTT
CDR3: CASSLSGTLNTEAFF

J: TRBJ1-2
D: .
V: TRBV5-6
size: few
DNA: TGTGCCAGCAGCCCCGTAGAGAGGGACTATGGCTACACCTTC
CDR3: CASSPVERDYGYTF

J: TRBJ2-3
D: .
V: TRBV5-1
size: .
DNA: TGCGCCGGCAGCTTGGAAGGCGGTCTTCAGCTCCGCACAGATACGCAGTATTTT
CDR3: CAGSLEGGLQLRTDTQYF

J: TRBJ1-4
D: .
V: TRBV9
size: .
DNA: TGTGCCAGCAGCCCTGGCAGAGCTGCAACTAATGAAAAACTGTTTTTT
CDR3: CASSPGRAATNEKLFF

J: TRBJ2-1
D: .
V: TRBV5-1
size: .
DNA: TGCGCCGGCAGCTTGGATCTAGGACAGGGAGGGAATGAGCAGTTCTTC
CDR3: CAGSLDLGQGGNEQFF

J: TRBJ2-5
D: .
V: TRBV12-3/TRBV12-4
size: many
DNA: TGTGCCAGCAGTTTGTGGGAGAAAGAGACCCAGTACTTC
CDR3: CASSLWEKETQYF

J: TRBJ1-2
D: TRBD1
V: TRBV18
size: .
DNA: TGTGCCAGCTCAACCGGGACAGAAGCTAACTATGGCTACACCTTC
CDR3: CASSTGTEANYGYTF

J: TRBJ2-2
D: TRBD1
V: TRBV7-9
size: few
DNA: TGTGCCAGCAGCTCGGACAGGCACGCGAACACCGGGGAGCTGTTTTTT
CDR3: CASSSDRHANTGELFF

J: TRBJ2-1
D: TRBD2
V: TRBV5-1
size: few
DNA: TGCGCCAGCAGCCACCTAGCGGGAGGCCGAGATGAGCAGTTCTTC
CDR3: CASSHLAGGRDEQFF

J: TRBJ2-7
D: .
V: TRBV15
size: few
DNA: TGTGCCACCAGCATGGGCCGGTCTTATTCCTACGAGCAGTACTTC
CDR3: CATSMGRSYSYEQYF

J: TRBJ2-7
D: .
V: TRBV29-1
size: few
DNA: TGCAGCGTTGTTGGGCTACTTACCTACGAGCAGTACTTC
CDR3: CSVVGLLTYEQYF

J: TRBJ1-2
D: .
V: TRBV5-6
size: few
DNA: TGTGCCAGCAGCTGGGGCTCGCAGGGTAGTGGCTACACCTTC
CDR3: CASSWGSQGSGYTF

J: TRBJ2-1
D: TRBD2
V: TRBV12-3/TRBV12-4
size: .
DNA: TGTGCCAGCAGCCCTGGGACTAGCGGGGGCCAATACAATGAGCAGTTCTTC
CDR3: CASSPGTSGGQYNEQFF

J: TRBJ2-3
D: .
V: TRBV7-2
size: .
DNA: TGTGCCAGCAGCCCAGCAACGGGAAGATGGACAGATACGCAGTATTTT
CDR3: CASSPATGRWTDTQYF

J: TRBJ2-3
D: TRBD2
V: TRBV7-3
size: few
DNA: TGTGCCTGCAGTCCTTTAGCGGGACTGGCGAGGAATACGCAGTATTTT
CDR3: CACSPLAGLARNTQYF

J: TRBJ2-7
D: .
V: TRBV5-1
size: many
DNA: TGCGCCAGCAGCGTACAGGGGACTTCCTACGAGCAGTACTTC
CDR3: CASSVQGTSYEQYF

J: TRBJ2-1
D: .
V: TRBV29-1
size: .
DNA: TGCAGCGTTGGGGAGGTCGGGCAGTTCTTC
CDR3: CSVGEVGQFF

J: TRBJ1-5
D: TRBD1
V: TRBV7-6
size: few
DNA: TGTGCCAGCAGCCAAAAAACAGGGGGCTGGAGCAATCAGCCCCAGCATTTT
CDR3: CASSQKTGGWSNQPQHF

J: TRBJ2-1
D: .
V: TRBV29-1
size: few
DNA: TGCAGCGCTCCGGGGCCCGCGAGGAATGAGCAGTTCTTC
CDR3: CSAPGPARNEQFF

J: TRBJ2-7
D: .
V: TRBV7-9
size: .
DNA: TGTGCCAGCAGCTTAGGTCCCTCCTCAGAGGCCTACGAGCAGTACTTC
CDR3: CASSLGPSSEAYEQYF

J: TRBJ2-5
D: .
V: TRBV20-1
size: few
DNA: TGCAGTGCTGGGGGTATGCAGACCCAGTACTTC
CDR3: CSAGGMQTQYF

J: TRBJ2-3
D: TRBD2
V: TRBV20-1
size: few
DNA: TGCAGTGCTAGAGATGTGGCGGGAGTTCTCAGGACAGATACGCAGTATTTT
CDR3: CSARDVAGVLRTDTQYF

J: TRBJ2-7
D: .
V: TRBV12-3/TRBV12-4
size: many
DNA: TGTGCCAGCAGTTTGGAGTTCTACGAGCAGTACTTC
CDR3: CASSLEFYEQYF

J: TRBJ1-1
D: TRBD1
V: TRBV2
size: .
DNA: TGTGCCAGCACGTCCAGGGGGGAGGTCATGTACGGCACTGAAGCTTTCTTT
CDR3: CASTSRGEVMYGTEAFF

J: TRBJ1-1
D: TRBD1
V: TRBV29-1
size: .
DNA: TGCAGCGTCCCCCCCGGACAGGGGGCCCCTGAAGCTTTCTTT
CDR3: CSVPPGQGAPEAFF

J: TRBJ2-3
D: TRBD2
V: TRBV20-1
size: once
DNA: TGCAGTGCTAGAGAGGGGCGGGAGGTAGATGCGCAGTATTTT
CDR3: CSAREGREVDAQYF

J: TRBJ2-7
D: TRBD1
V: TRBV5-6
size: .
DNA: TGTGCCAGCAGTATGGGGACAGGGATATACGAGCAGTACTTC
CDR3: CASSMGTGIYEQYF

J: TRBJ2-7
D: TRBD2
V: TRBV7-2
size: few
DNA: TGTGCCAGCAGCTTAGCGGGAAGCGGGGGCACCTACGAGCAGTACTTC
CDR3: CASSLAGSGGTYEQYF

J: TRBJ2-7
D: .
V: TRBV27
size: few
DNA: TGTGCCAGCAGTTTCTCGGGAGCCGGCAACGAGCAGTACTTC
CDR3: CASSFSGAGNEQYF

J: TRBJ1-5
D: .
V: TRBV28
size: .
DNA: TGTGCCAGCACTTCCTTCCCGGAGCCCCAGCATTTT
CDR3: CASTSFPEPQHF

J: TRBJ2-1
D: .
V: TRBV12-3/TRBV12-4
size: many
DNA: TGTGCCAGCAGTTTAGGGGGGCCAGGGATTGAGCAGTTCTTC
CDR3: CASSLGGPGIEQFF

J: TRBJ1-2
D: .
V: TRBV3-1
size: .
DNA: TGTGCCAGCAGCCAAGATCAGGGTACTAACTATGGCTACACCTTC
CDR3: CASSQDQGTNYGYTF

J: TRBJ2-1
D: .
V: TRBV24-1
size: few
DNA: TGTGCCACCAGTAAACAGGGACGGGAGCAGTTCTTC
CDR3: CATSKQGREQFF